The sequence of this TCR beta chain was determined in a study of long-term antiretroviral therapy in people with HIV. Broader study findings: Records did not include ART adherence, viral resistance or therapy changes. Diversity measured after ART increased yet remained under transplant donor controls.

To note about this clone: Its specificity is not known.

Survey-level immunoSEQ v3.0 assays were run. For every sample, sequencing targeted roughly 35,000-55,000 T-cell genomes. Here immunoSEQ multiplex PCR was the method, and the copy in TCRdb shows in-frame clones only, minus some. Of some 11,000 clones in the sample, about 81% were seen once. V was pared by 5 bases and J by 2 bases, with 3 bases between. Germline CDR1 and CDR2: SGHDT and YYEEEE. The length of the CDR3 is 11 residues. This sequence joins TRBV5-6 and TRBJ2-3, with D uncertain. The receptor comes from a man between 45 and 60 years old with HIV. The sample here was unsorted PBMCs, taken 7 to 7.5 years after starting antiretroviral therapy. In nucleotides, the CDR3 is TGTGCCAGCAGTGTCACAGATACGCAGTATTTT. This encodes CASSVTDTQYF. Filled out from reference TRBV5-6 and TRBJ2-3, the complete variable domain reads DAGVTQSPTHLIKTRGQQVTLRCSPKSGHDTVSWYQQALGQGPQFIFQYYEEEERQRGNFPDRFSGHQFPNYSSELNVNALLLGDSALYLCASSVTDTQYFGPGTRLTVL.